The entry that follows covers one T cell receptor beta chain sequence. Its antigen is as yet unknown. Naive CD8 populations comprised CD45RO-negative cells positively selected for CCR7, excluding terminally differentiated effector memory CD45RA+ cells. This sample is drawn from a study of shared clonotypes between healthy human individuals. Overall study findings and caveats: Unshared clonotypes carried lower generation probabilities than those common to all four donors.

TCRdb's copy holds only in-frame clones and misses some; the assay was immunoSEQ multiplex PCR. The sample holds approximately 2,200,000 clones, under 95% seen once. This sequence was found in a man between 18 and 35 years old in good health. Some clones in this sample may be carry-over from other donors' samples. Specimen: naive CD8+ T cells from PBMCs.

In DNA form, the CDR3 reads TGTGCCAGCAGCCCACAGAGGGCCTACGAGCAGTACTTC. Translation gives CASSPQRAYEQYF. The chain recombines TRBV13 with TRBJ2-7; possibly TRBD2 for D (5 bases). V lost 5 bases, J lost 2 bases, and 10 bases lay in between. CDR1 is PRHDT and CDR2 is FYEKMQ in the germline V gene (reference sequence). The CDR3 has 13 amino acids.